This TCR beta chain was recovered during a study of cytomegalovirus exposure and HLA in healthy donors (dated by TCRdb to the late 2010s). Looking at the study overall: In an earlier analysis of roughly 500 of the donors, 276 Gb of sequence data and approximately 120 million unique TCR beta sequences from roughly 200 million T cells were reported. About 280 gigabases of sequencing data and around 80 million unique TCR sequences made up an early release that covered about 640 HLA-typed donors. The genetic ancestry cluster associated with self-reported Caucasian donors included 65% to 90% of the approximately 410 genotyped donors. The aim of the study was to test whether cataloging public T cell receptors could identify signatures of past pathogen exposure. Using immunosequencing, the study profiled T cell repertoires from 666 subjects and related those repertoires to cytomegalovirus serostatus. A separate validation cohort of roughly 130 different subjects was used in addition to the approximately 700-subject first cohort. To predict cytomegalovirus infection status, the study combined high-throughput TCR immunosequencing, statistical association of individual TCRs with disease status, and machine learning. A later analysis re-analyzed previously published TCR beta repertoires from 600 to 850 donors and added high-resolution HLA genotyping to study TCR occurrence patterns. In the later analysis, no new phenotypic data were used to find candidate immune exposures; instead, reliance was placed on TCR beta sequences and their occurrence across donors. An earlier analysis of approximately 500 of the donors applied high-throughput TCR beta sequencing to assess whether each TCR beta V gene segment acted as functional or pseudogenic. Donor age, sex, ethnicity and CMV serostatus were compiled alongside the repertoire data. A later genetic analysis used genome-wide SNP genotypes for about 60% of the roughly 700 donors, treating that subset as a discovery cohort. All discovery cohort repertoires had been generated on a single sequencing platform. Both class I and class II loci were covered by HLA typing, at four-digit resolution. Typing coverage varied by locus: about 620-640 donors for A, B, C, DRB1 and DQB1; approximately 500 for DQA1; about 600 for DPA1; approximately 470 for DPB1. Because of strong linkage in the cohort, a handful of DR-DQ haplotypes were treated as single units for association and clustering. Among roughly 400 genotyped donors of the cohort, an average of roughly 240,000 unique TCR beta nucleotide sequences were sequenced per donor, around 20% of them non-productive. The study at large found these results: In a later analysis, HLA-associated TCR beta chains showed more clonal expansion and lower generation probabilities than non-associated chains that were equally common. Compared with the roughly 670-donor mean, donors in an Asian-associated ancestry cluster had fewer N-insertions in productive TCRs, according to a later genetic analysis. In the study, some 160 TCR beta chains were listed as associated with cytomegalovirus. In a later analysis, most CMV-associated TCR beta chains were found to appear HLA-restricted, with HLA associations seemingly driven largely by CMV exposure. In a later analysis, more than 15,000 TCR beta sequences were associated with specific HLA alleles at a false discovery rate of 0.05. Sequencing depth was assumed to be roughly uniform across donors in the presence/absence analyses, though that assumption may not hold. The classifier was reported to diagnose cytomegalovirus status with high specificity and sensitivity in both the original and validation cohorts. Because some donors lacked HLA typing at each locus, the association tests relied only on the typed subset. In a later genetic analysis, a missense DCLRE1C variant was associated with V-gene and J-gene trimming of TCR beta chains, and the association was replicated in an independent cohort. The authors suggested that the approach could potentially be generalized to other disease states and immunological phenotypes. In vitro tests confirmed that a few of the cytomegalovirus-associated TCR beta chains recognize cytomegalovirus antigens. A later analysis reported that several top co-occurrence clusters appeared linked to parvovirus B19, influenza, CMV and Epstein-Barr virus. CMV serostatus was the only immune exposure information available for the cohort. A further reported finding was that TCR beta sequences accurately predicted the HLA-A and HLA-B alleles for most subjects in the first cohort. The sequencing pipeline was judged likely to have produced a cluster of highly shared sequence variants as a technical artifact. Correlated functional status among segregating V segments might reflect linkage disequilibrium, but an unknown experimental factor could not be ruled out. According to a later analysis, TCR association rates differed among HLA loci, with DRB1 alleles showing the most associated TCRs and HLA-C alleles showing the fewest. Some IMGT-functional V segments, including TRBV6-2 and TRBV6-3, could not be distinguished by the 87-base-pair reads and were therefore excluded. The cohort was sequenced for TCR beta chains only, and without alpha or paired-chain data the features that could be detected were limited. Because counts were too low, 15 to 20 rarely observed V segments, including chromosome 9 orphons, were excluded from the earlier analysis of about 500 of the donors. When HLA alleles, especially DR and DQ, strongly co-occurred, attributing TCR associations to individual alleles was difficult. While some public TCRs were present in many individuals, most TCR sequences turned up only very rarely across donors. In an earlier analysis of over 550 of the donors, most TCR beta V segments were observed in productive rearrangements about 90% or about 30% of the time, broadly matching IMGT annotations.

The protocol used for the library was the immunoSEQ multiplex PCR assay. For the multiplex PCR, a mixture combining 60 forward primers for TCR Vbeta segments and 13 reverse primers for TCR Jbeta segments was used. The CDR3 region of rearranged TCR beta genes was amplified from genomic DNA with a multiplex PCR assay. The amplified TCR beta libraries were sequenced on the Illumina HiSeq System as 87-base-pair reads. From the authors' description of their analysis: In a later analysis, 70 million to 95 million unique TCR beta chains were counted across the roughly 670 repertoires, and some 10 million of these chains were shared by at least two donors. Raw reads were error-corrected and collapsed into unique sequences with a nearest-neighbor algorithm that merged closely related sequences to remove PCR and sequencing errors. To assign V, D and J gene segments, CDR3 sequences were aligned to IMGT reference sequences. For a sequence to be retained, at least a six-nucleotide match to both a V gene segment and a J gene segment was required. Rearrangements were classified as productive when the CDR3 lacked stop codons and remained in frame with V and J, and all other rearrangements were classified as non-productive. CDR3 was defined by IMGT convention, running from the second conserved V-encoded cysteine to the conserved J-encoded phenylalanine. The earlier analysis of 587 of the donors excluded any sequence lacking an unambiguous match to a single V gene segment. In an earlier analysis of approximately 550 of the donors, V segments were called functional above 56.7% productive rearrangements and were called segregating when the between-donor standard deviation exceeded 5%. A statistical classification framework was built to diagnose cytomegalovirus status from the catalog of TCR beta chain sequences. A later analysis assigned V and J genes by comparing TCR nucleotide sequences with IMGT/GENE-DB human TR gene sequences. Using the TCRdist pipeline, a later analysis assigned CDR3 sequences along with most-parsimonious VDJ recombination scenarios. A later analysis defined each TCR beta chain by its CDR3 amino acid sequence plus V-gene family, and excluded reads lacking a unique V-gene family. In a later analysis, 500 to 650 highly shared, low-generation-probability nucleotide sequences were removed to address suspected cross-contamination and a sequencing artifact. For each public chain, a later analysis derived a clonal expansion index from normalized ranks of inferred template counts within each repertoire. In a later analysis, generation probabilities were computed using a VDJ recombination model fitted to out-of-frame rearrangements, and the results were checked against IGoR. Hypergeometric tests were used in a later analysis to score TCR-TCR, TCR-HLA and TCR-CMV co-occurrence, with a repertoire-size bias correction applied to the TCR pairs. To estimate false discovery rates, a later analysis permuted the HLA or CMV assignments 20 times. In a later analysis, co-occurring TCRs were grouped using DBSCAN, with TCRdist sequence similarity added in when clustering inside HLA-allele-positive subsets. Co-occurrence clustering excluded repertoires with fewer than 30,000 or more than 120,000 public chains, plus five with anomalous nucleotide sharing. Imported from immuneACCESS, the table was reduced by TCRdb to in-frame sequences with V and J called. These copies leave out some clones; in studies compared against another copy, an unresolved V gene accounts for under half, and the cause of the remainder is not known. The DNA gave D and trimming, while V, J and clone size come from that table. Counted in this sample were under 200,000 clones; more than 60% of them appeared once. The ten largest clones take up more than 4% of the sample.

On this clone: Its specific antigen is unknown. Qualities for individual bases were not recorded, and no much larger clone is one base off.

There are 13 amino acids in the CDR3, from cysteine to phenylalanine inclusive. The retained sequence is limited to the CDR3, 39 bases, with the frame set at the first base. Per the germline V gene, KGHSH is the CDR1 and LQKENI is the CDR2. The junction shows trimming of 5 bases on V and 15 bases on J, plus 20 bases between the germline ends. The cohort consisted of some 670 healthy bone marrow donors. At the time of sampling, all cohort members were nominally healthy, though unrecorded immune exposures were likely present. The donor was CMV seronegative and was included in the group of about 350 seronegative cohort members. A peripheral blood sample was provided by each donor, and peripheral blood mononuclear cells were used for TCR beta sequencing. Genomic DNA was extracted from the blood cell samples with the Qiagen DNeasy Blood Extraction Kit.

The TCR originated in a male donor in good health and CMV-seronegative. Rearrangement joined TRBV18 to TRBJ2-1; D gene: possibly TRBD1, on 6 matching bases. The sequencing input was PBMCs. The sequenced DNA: TGTGCCAGCTCAGCCACCGCAGGGGCAGGATGGTTCTTC. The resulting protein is CASSATAGAGWFF.